The sequence of this T cell receptor (beta chain) was determined in a study of blood T cell repertoires in COVID-19. About the study: Collection of acute and convalescent COVID-19 samples took place in the United States, Italy and Spain. PBMCs, B-cell-depleted T cells, or T cells provided the cDNA or gDNA that made up the material.

The recovered donors of Cohort 3 showed two negative PCRs, clearance, or symptom resolution. The CDR3 length is 15 residues. The V and J ends lost 2 bases and 8 bases respectively, with 13 bases between them. Germline V lookup: CDR1 SGHTA, CDR2 FQGNSA. TCRdb's copy holds only in-frame clones and misses some; the assay was immunoSEQ multiplex PCR. The sample lists 490,000 or so clones; approximately 90% were seen once. The genes are TRBV7-2 and TRBJ1-6; maybe TRBD1 (5 bases). The clonotype was recovered from a woman aged 60-75 years who had recovered from COVID-19. The sample consisted of PBMCs or T cells enriched from blood (not recorded which). CDR3 sequence reads: CASSLRPGSDSPLHF. Written as DNA, the CDR3 is TGTGCCAGCAGCTTAAGGCCAGGGTCGGATTCACCCCTCCACTTT.